This T cell receptor beta chain was retrieved from a study of shared clonotypes between healthy human individuals. The junction had 3 bases not matched to a gene; V was cut back by 8 bases and J by 0 bases. The CDR3 has 14 amino acids. There were only Caucasian adults among the donors, and all lived in Nashville, Tennessee. Study results and limitations: Sampling involved blood alone; tissue repertoires likely differ.

Deep-level running was used for the assay. Every subset's genomic DNA went evenly onto several immunoSEQ plates. Sequencing was performed with immunoSEQ multiplex PCR; in TCRdb, only in-frame clones are kept and a portion is missing. The data contain 2 million to 2.5 million clones, 80% to 95% of them singletons. Note on this clone: The antigen remains undetermined.

This sequence joins TRBV23-1 and TRBJ2-1; 8 nucleotides align to TRBD1. TRBV23-1 falls under the ORF class, with uncertain function. The sequence derives from a man between 18 and 29 years old in good health. Some clones in this sample may be carry-over from other donors' samples. The specimen was naive CD4+ T cells from PBMCs. Subset indicated: CD45RA+ positively selected. For the CDR3, the DNA is TGCGCCAGCTTACAGGGGGGCTCCTACAATGAGCAGTTCTTC. Its translation: CASLQGGSYNEQFF.